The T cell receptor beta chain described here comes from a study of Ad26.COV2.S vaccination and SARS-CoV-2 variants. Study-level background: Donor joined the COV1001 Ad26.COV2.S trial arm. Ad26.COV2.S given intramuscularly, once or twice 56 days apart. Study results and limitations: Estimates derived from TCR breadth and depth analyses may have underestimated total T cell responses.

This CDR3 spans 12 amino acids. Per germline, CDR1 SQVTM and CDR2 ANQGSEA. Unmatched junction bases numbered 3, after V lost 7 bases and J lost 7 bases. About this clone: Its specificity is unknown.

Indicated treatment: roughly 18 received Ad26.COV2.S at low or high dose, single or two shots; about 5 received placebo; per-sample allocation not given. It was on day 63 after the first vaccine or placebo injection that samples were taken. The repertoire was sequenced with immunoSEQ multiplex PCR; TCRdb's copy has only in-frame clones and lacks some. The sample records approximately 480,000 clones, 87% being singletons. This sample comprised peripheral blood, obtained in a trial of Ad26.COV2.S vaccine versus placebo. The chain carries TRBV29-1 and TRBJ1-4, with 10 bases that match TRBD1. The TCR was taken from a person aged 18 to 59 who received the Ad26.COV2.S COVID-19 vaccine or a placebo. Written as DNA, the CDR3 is TGCAGCGCCCGGACAGGGGGTGAAAAACTGTTTTTT. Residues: CSARTGGEKLFF.